This T cell receptor (beta chain) was sequenced in a study of vaccination and CD4 T cells after COVID-19. Oncomine TCR Beta short-read sequencing was applied to DNA from cultured CD4+ T cells. TCRdb itself ran the PCR reads through MiXCR, one entry per CDR3 protein. This table has 20,000 to 30,000 distinct CDR3 sequences, 50% to 75% appearing once. CDR3 length: 15 amino acids. Germline V gene data show CDR1 as LNHNV and CDR2 as YYDKDF (reference sequence). The V end was cut by 0 bases, the J end by 5 bases, with 13 bases between. Treatment: approximately nine-day PBMC culture with coronavirus spike peptide pools or control peptides (ViraFEST assay). This clonotype appeared once. Its antigen is not identified.

This TCR was sampled from a human donor who had recovered from COVID-19. The chain carries TRBV15 and TRBJ1-2, with no clear D. Sequenced sample: CD4+ T cells from blood, cultured in vitro. CDR3 bases: TGTGCCACCAGCAGAGATGTCGCTGGAAAATATGGCTACACCTTC. It codes for CATSRDVAGKYGYTF.